This T cell receptor beta chain was sequenced during a study of cytomegalovirus exposure and HLA in healthy donors. The PCR contained 60 Vbeta and 13 Jbeta primers. Assay: immunoSEQ multiplex PCR; the TCRdb copy retains only in-frame clones and omits some. The data contain 110,000 to 150,000 clones, less than 90% of them singletons. The sample comprised PBMCs. The sequence was obtained from a boy aged 2-15 years in good health and CMV-seronegative.

The CDR3 bases are TGTGCCAGCAGCTTAGGGGGGGTGGACGGGCAGTACTTC. Residues: CASSLGGVDGQYF. The rearrangement links TRBV11-2 to TRBJ2-7; the D gene is possibly TRBD2 (6 bases). Germline assignment: CDR1 SGHAT and CDR2 FQNNGV. This CDR3 has 13 amino acids. Trimming left V 1 base short and J 9 bases short, with 13 bases between.